The 11 T cell receptor beta chains reported below all come from one sample, sequenced in a study of blood T cell repertoires in COVID-19. Clones were read by immunoSEQ multiplex PCR, and TCRdb kept only the in-frame ones, dropping some. This sample has tens of thousands of clones, with around 80% found just once. The sample taken for sequencing was peripheral blood. The receptors shown here come from a man between 60 and 70 years old with acute or convalescent COVID-19.

This clone was counted many times. The J gene is TRBJ2-7, the V gene TRBV5-1, with a possible D match to TRBD1 (5 bases). This CDR3 region has 13 residues. Germline V gives CDR1 SGHRS, CDR2 YFSETQ. V was clipped by 0 bases and J by 6 bases, with 10 bases between them. The CDR3 loop reads CASSLGYRSEQYF. CDR3 sequence (DNA): TGCGCCAGCAGCTTGGGGTACAGGAGCGAGCAGTACTTC.

The chain carries TRBV28 and TRBJ1-6, with 8 positions matching TRBD1. Germline V CDR1 and CDR2: MDHEN, SYDVKM. This CDR3 has 15 residues. The J segment lost 7 bases and the V segment lost 3 bases, leaving 5 bases of the junction unmatched. DNA for the CDR3: TGTGCCAGCAGTTTTTCAGGGGGCGGGAATTCACCCCTCCACTTT. Its translation is CASSFSGGGNSPLHF.

The V call is TRBV28, the J call TRBJ2-7, with 9 nucleotides matching TRBD1. The germline CDR1 and CDR2 sequences are MDHEN and SYDVKM. V gave up 2 bases and J gave up 5 bases; unmatched junction bases: 10. This CDR3 is built from 16 residues. The CDR3 reads CASSLGGTGLQDEQYF. The DNA for the CDR3 is TGTGCCAGCAGTTTAGGGGGGACAGGGCTCCAGGACGAGCAGTACTTC.

V and J are TRBV10-3 and TRBJ1-1; TRBD1 agrees at 10 bases. Unmatched junction bases numbered 4, after V lost 6 bases and J lost 0 bases. The CDR3 length is 15 residues. Germline V gives CDR1 ENHRY, CDR2 SYGVKD. DNA of the CDR3: TGTGCCATCAGCGGGACAGGGGTTATGAACACTGAAGCTTTCTTT. Translating gives CAISGTGVMNTEAFF.

This chain joins TRBV28 and TRBJ1-1; the D is unclear. Trimming took off 7 bases at V and 3 bases at J, with 15 bases between the two ends. There are 14 residues in the CDR3. Per the germline V gene, CDR1 is MDHEN and CDR2 is SYDVKM. CDR3 protein: CASTLSPVYTEAFF. CDR3 nucleotides: TGTGCCAGCACCCTTAGCCCGGTTTACACTGAAGCTTTCTTT.

The V call is TRBV7-8, the J call TRBJ1-1; the D gene is possibly TRBD1 (6 bases). Germline V gene data show CDR1 as SGHVS and CDR2 as FQNEAQ. The CDR3 has 13 residues. Between the trimmed V and J ends, which lost 5 bases and 6 bases, there was a span of 13 bases. For the CDR3, the DNA is TGTGCCAGCAGCCCCCGGGAGGGGGCTGAAGCTTTCTTT. Protein product: CASSPREGAEAFF.

The genes are TRBV5-1 and TRBJ2-3; TRBD2 matches 13 bases. Germline CDR1 and CDR2: SGHRS and YFSETQ. The CDR3 covers 16 residues. The V gene end was trimmed by 2 bases and the J gene end by 3 bases; junction bases not matched to a gene: 3. The CDR3, as DNA: TGCGCCAGCAGCTTACTAGCGGGGGGGATAACAGATACGCAGTATTTT. Its translation: CASSLLAGGITDTQYF.

The V and J genes are TRBV18 and TRBJ2-7; D is perhaps TRBD2 (6 bases). Trimming removed 5 bases from V and 2 bases from J, with 13 bases in between. There are 14 residues in the CDR3. Germline values: CDR1 KGHSH, CDR2 LQKENI. DNA of the CDR3: TGTGCCAGCTCAACCGGGACGGGAGCCTACGAGCAGTACTTC. It specifies CASSTGTGAYEQYF.

The chain recombines TRBV28 with TRBJ2-5, with D perhaps matching TRBD2 (5 bases). V lost 3 bases and J lost 7, with 12 bases in between. Germline CDR1 is MDHEN and CDR2 is SYDVKM. The CDR3 totals 13 residues. CDR3 loop: CASSFSDRRTQYF. The CDR3 DNA reads TGTGCCAGCAGTTTTAGCGACCGTAGGACCCAGTACTTC. Full variable domain (remainder filled in from reference TRBV28 and TRBJ2-5): DVKVTQSSRYLVKRTGEKVFLECVQDMDHENMFWYRQDPGLGLRLIYFSYDVKMKEKGDIPEGYSVSREKKERFSLILESASTNQTSMYLCASSFSDRRTQYFGPGTRLLVL.

The chain recombines TRBV23-1 with TRBJ2-1, with 10 bases that match TRBD1. TRBV23-1 falls under the ORF class, with uncertain function. The CDR3 is made up of 17 amino acids. Losses at the gene ends were 4 bases for V and 3 bases for J; bases not matched to a gene: 9. For the CDR3, the DNA is TGCGCCAGCAGTCTTCCCGGGACAGGGGTGAACTACAATGAGCAGTTCTTC. Amino acid sequence: CASSLPGTGVNYNEQFF.

This clone was recorded only once. V and J are TRBV5-1 and TRBJ2-2, with TRBD1 matching over 8 bases. V lost 6 bases and J lost 5; bases outside the gene matches: 6. CDR3 length: 14 amino acids. Germline V gene lookup returns CDR1 SGHRS and CDR2 YFSETQ. Here the CDR3 reads CASTGQGFTGELFF. The CDR3 region has the DNA TGCGCCAGCACCGGACAGGGTTTTACCGGGGAGCTGTTTTTT. The whole variable domain, remainder taken from reference TRBV5-1 and TRBJ2-2, is KAGVTQTPRYLIKTRGQQVTLSCSPISGHRSVSWYQQTPGQGLQFLFEYFSETQRNKGNFPGRFSGRQFSNSRSEMNVSTLELGDSALYLCASTGQGFTGELFFGEGSRLTVL.